This TCR beta chain came from a study of control samples from healthy donors and cancer patients. The CDR3 length is 16 residues. The germline V gene has CDR1 LNHDA and CDR2 SQIVND (reference sequence). J gave up 7 bases and V 2 bases, and 8 bases lay outside the gene matches. TCRdb keeps only in-frame clones here, not all; method: immunoSEQ multiplex PCR. Among fewer than 95,000 clones listed, 91% were seen once. What was sequenced was blood. The J gene is TRBJ1-5, the V gene TRBV19, with TRBD1 identical over 10 bases. The receptor was derived from a man under 40 in good health. CDR3 coding DNA: TGTGCCAGTAGTATATCTCGGGACAGGGGTGCCCAGCCCCAGCATTTT. Protein: CASSISRDRGAQPQHF.